This T cell receptor beta chain was obtained from a study of blood T cell repertoires in COVID-19 (TCRdb year 2020). A note on the overall study: The collaborator samples originated in the United States, Italy and Spain and spanned the acute and convalescent phases of COVID-19. The prospective study material was composed of cDNA or gDNA derived from T cells, B-cell-depleted T cells, or PBMCs. The dataset comprised deeply sampled blood TCRbeta repertoires from subjects exposed to, actively infected with, or recovered from COVID-19. A freely available public database, intended as a resource for researchers studying the immune response to SARS-CoV-2, is where the repertoires were released. Samples were obtained from the ongoing ImmuneRACE study (first 160 participants) and from about 1,300 subjects provided by 6 global collaborators. The sample metadata nearly always contained a de-identified subject ID, COVID-19 status, age in years and sex. Where HLA class I and class II types were available, the types were taken from metadata supplied by the sample provider, not from assay-based typing.

With regard to this clone: The clone's antigen remains unknown. No much larger clone is present one base from it, and per-base qualities are unavailable.

Each collaborating institution followed its own protocols to collect whole blood in K2EDTA tubes. For TCRbeta analysis, collaborator samples were shipped as frozen whole blood, as isolated PBMCs, or as DNA extracted from either sample type. TCRbeta CDR3 regions were amplified from genomic DNA using the immunoSEQ Assay, a bias-controlled multiplex PCR. The study's processing was this. Nucleated cell counts per sample were estimated from amplification of reference gene primers within the assay. To quantify the absolute abundance of each unique TCRbeta CDR3 rearrangement, sequence reads were collapsed and filtered. For each sample, productive Simpson clonality was calculated as the square root of Simpson's diversity index across productive rearrangements. The table was pulled from immuneACCESS by TCRdb, which kept in-frame rearrangements only. Such tables lose some clones; where checked, under half of the loss comes from unresolved V genes, and the rest has no known cause. The V and J calls and clone size come from that table; D and trimming were worked out from the DNA. The sample contains some 80,000 clones, approximately 86% of them found a single time. Around 17% of the sample is taken by the ten largest.

What the study reported, not specific to this receptor: The amount of clinical and demographic metadata varied by source and participant and was provided uncurated.

For CDR1 and CDR2, the germline V gene lists SGHNT and YENEEA. The CDR3 starts with the cysteine, ends with the phenylalanine, and has 17 residues. This entry keeps only the CDR3 DNA: 51 bases, framed from base 1. Between the V and J ends, shortened by 5 bases and 4 bases respectively, the junction contains 22 bases. The sequence derives from a human donor in a cohort sampled during active COVID-19. The sample was peripheral blood. The chain joins TRBV11-3 to TRBJ2-3; tentative D gene TRBD2, with 6 bases matching. This receptor has the CDR3 CASSPTDGGFESDTQYF. The sequence in DNA is TGTGCCAGCAGCCCCACCGACGGAGGGTTTGAATCAGATACGCAGTATTTT.